Reported below is one T cell receptor beta chain. The antigen remains undetermined. The germline V and J ends were trimmed by 0 bases and 8 bases, with 13 bases remaining between them. Germline V gene sequence: CDR1 SNHLY, CDR2 FYNNEI. The CDR3 contains 14 residues. This specimen comes from a study of T cell responses to AZD1222 COVID-19 vaccine. Study information: Second-dose recipients at about 4 or about 12 weeks were treated as one pooled group.

Sequencing used immunoSEQ multiplex PCR; TCRdb keeps in-frame clones, though not all of them. The data show roughly 100,000 clones, less than 95% seen once. Study outcomes and limitations: The sample set comprised mostly white British donors with more females, and clonal diversity was possibly underestimated. After two AZD1222 doses, spike-specific TCR breadth and depth rose versus day 0.

The rearrangement joins TRBV2 to TRBJ1-2; maybe TRBD1 (6 bases). Sequencing was performed on peripheral blood, taken on day 0 of AZD1222 vaccination. The receptor's source is an adult in good health. The CDR3 sequence: CASSEAPGQGGYTF. The CDR3 nucleotides read TGTGCCAGCAGTGAAGCGCCGGGACAAGGGGGCTACACCTTC.